What follows are 2 T cell receptor beta chains derived from one specimen sequenced in a study of T cell repertoires in cytomegalovirus infection. The antigens these receptors bind are not known. TCRdb re-called the reads with MiXCR, one entry per CDR3 protein. The data contain some 940,000 distinct CDR3 sequences, 25% to 40% of them singletons. Sequenced material: cultured CD8+ T cells from PBMCs, taken from culture after CMV antigen stimulation. These receptors came from a human donor in good health (CMV status not recorded). Some clones in this sample may be carry-over from other donors' samples.

This clonotype was detected ten times or more. This rearrangement joins TRBV7-6 to TRBJ2-3; TRBD1 matches at 7 bases. This CDR3 is 14 amino acids long. V was clipped by 4 bases and J by 4 bases; unmatched bases: 5. The germline gives CDR1 SGHVS, CDR2 FNYEAQ. CDR3 amino acids: CASSSTGWADTQYF. The CDR3 nucleotides are TGTGCCAGCAGCTCGACAGGGTGGGCAGATACGCAGTATTTT.

This chain uses TRBV18 with TRBJ1-2; 8 bases map to TRBD1. With 2 bases clipped from V and 8 bases from J, the junction kept 16 bases outside the gene matches. This CDR3 region has 17 residues. Germline V gene data show CDR1 as KGHSH and CDR2 as LQKENI. CDR3 sequence (DNA): TGTGCCAGCTCACCAGACGATTATGCAGGGGGCGGCGGAGGCTACACCTTC. It translates to CASSPDDYAGGGGGYTF.